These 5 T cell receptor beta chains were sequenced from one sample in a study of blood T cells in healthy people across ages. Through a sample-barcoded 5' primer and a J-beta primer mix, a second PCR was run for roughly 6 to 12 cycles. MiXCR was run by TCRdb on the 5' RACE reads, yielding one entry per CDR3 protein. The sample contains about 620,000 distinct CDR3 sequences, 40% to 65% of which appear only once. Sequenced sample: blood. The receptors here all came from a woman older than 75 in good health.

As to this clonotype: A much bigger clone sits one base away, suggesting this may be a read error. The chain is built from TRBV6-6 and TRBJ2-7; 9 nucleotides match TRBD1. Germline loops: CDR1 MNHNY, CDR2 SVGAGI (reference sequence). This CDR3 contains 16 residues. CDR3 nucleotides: TGTGCCAGCAGTTACTCGGGACAGGGAGGTTCGTACGGGCAGTACTTC. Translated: CASSYSGQGGSYGQYF.

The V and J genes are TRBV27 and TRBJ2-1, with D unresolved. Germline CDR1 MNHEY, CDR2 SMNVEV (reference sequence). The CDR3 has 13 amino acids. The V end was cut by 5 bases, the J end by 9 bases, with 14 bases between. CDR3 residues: CASSPIRDGEQFF. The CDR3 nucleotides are TGTGCCAGCAGTCCCATTCGCGACGGTGAGCAGTTCTTC.

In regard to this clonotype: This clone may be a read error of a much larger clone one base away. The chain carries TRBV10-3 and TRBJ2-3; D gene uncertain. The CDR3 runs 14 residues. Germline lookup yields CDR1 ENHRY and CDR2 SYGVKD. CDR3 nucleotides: TGTACCATCACGTCCATTGCTAGCACAGATACGCAGTATTTT. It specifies CTITSIASTDTQYF.

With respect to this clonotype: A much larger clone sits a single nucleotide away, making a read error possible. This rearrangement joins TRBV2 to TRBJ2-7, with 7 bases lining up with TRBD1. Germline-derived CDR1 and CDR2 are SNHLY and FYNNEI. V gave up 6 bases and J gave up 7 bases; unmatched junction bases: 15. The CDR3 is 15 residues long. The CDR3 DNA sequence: TGTGCCAGCAGAGACCGGGACAGCAATTACAATGAGCAGTACTTC. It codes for CASRDRDSNYNEQYF.

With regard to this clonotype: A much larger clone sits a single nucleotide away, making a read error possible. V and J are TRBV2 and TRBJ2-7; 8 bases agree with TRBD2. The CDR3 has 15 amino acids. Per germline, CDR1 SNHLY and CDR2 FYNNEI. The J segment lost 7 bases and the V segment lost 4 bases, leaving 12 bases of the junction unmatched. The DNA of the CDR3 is TGTGCCAGCAGTGCTGAGCGGGGGTCTTACAATGAGCAGTACTTC. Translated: CASSAERGSYNEQYF. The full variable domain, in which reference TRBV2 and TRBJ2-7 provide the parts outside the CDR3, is EPEVTQTPSHQVTQMGQEVILRCVPISNHLYFYWYRQILGQKVEFLVSFYNNEISEKSEIFDDQFSVERPDGSNFTLKIRSTKLEDSAMYFCASSAERGSYNEQYFGPGTRLTVT.